This T cell receptor beta chain comes out of a study of CD8 T cells in ankylosing spondylitis (dated by TCRdb to 2016 to 2017). General notes on the study: The study set out to find disease-linked TCR variants by profiling T cell receptor beta repertoires in ankylosing spondylitis patients and healthy donors. In total, the full study cohort was made up of roughly 110 healthy donors and 25 to 30 ankylosing spondylitis patients. Peripheral blood samples were taken, and synovial fluid was additionally collected from ankylosing spondylitis patients.

With regard to this clonotype: No cognate antigen has been identified for it. There are no base qualities to consult, and no much larger clone falls within one base.

Points the paper makes about the study in general: Significant enrichment of the disease-linked clones was reported in matched synovial fluid samples from ankylosing spondylitis patients. Some of the motif variants had been reported before in the synovial fluid and blood of reactive arthritis patients, a finding that suggests common disease-initiation mechanisms. A TCR beta motif made up of 7 to 9 highly homologous amino acid variants appeared to be characteristic of blood from ankylosing spondylitis patients. The disease-linked clones showed a CD8+ phenotype and occurred at relatively low frequencies in peripheral blood.

Its CDR3 holds 16 amino acids, cysteine through phenylalanine. Only CDR3 DNA remains: 48 bases, in frame from the first base. Trimming removed 1 base from V and 4 bases from J; the gene matches leave 9 bases unexplained. Sequences SGHNT (CDR1) and YYREEE (CDR2) are obtained from the germline V gene (reference sequence). Reads for this sample came from an Illumina HiSeq 2500. Quantitative 5'-RACE with molecular barcodes was the method used to prepare the TCR beta libraries. As for the original processing: A new computational method based on a probabilistic model of VDJ rearrangement was used to identify disease-linked TCR variants. TCRdb reprocessed the public reads (quality trimming at Q25 with fastp, clone calling with MiXCR) and kept in-frame beta chains. CDR3 protein sequences are deduplicated, and each keeps its most common genes and DNA. TCRdb, rather than the study authors, made the V and J calls. The sample table shows approximately 400,000 distinct CDR3 sequences, and 17% are seen once. Approximately 1% of the sample lies in the top ten.

The V and J genes are TRBV5-4 and TRBJ1-1; 8 central bases correspond to TRBD1. Sequencing used blood, either unsorted or a sorted T cell fraction (not recorded which). The sequence was obtained from a male donor with ankylosing spondylitis. The nucleotide sequence is TGTGCCAGCAGCTTGCCCATCCCAGGGGGCCGCACTGAAGCTTTCTTT. This is translated as CASSLPIPGGRTEAFF.